These T cell receptor beta chains were read from a single sample in a study of monozygotic twins with inflammatory bowel disease. From its re-call of the 5' RACE reads, TCRdb lists each CDR3 protein once, without DNA. Here the sample table reports approximately 120,000 distinct CDR3 sequences. Sequencing was carried out using blood. The receptors come from a human donor with ulcerative colitis or Crohn's disease, or a healthy co-twin of an affected twin (not recorded which). The CDR3 runs from the conserved cysteine through the conserved F or W. Size values are once, few and many counts, or a class for expanded clones, and some rows have none.

CASSPEGKSPYEQYF	TRBV18	TRBJ2-7	.
CASSPDRDFNTGELFF	TRBV18	TRBJ2-2	.
CSARTWQETQYF	TRBV20-1	TRBJ2-5	.
CASSQDPVAGGLNEQFF	TRBV4-2	TRBJ2-1	.
CASSFIDYSNQPQHF	TRBV28	TRBJ1-5	.
CASSLGVGLGEYFF	TRBV5-1	TRBJ1-1	.
CASSLLGGRSGQPQHF	TRBV5-6	TRBJ1-5	.
CASTPRTGFTEAFF	TRBV6-1	TRBJ1-1	.
CASRLSSGYEQYF	TRBV27	TRBJ2-7	.
CASSLEVDYEQYF	TRBV5-1	TRBJ2-7	.
CASRSRGDTEAFF	TRBV5-6	TRBJ1-1	.
CATSDQGQDAETQYF	TRBV24-1	TRBJ2-5	.
CASSLDGGRGNYGYTF	TRBV7-2	TRBJ1-2	.
CANRTGCADEQFF	TRBV21-1	TRBJ2-1	.
CASSLALEGLGNTIYF	TRBV7-9	TRBJ1-3	.
CASSNGLAEVETQYF	TRBV6-5	TRBJ2-5	.
CASSQGTGRFAQYF	TRBV5-1	TRBJ2-3	.
CASSSNLAGGPNEQFF	TRBV28	TRBJ2-1	.
CASRVLGSNEKLFF	TRBV4-1	TRBJ1-4	.
CASSTWDTERDHSNQPQHF	TRBV12-3/TRBV12-4	TRBJ1-5	.
CASTRSQGGTDTQYF	TRBV2	TRBJ2-3	.
CASSLADPGGDTQYF	TRBV11-1	TRBJ2-3	.
CASSSTGGLTDTQYF	TRBV5-1	TRBJ2-3	.
CASRTAKATNEKLFF	TRBV6-1	TRBJ1-4	.
CASSSGTSGGNEQFF	TRBV7-3	TRBJ2-1	.
CSADRNTEAFF	TRBV29-1	TRBJ1-1	.
CSAHLEGSYEQYF	TRBV20-1	TRBJ2-7	.
CSAHRGGAKNIQYF	TRBV20-1	TRBJ2-4	.
CASSGAGTGKGTDTQYF	TRBV5-1	TRBJ2-3	.
CSVVEGAAGELFF	TRBV29-1	TRBJ2-2	.
CASSPPRTGGEGTGELFF	TRBV18	TRBJ2-2	.
CAISPSTGHEQFF	TRBV10-3	TRBJ2-1	.
CAITPGRTNQPQHF	TRBV10-3	TRBJ1-5	.
CASSLAESERGYTF	TRBV7-2	TRBJ1-2	.
CASSSERPQAGTDTQYF	TRBV2	TRBJ2-3	.
CASSLGLAGAIYEQYF	TRBV11-2	TRBJ2-7	.
CASSHDRNTDTQYF	TRBV2	TRBJ2-3	.
CASSYPTGELFF	TRBV5-4	TRBJ2-2	.
CATSIRQGGEQYF	TRBV15	TRBJ2-7	.
CASSSQANTEAFF	TRBV12-3/TRBV12-4	TRBJ1-1	.
CASSSGTTDEKLFF	TRBV5-1	TRBJ1-4	.
CSARPGQGFYNSPLHF	TRBV20-1	TRBJ1-6	.
CASSSSGTSAYEQYF	TRBV5-5	TRBJ2-7	.
CSVDSSGVRNEQFF	TRBV29-1	TRBJ2-1	medium-sized
CASSMRRVMAEAFF	TRBV12-3/TRBV12-4	TRBJ1-1	.
CASSLVGEGGYNEQFF	TRBV7-8	TRBJ2-1	.
CASSPRGGNTEAFF	TRBV18	TRBJ1-1	.
CASFGTSGALLYNEQFF	TRBV18	TRBJ2-1	.
CASTLAGGPGGELFF	TRBV27	TRBJ2-2	.
CSARGQVLTNVLTF	TRBV20-1	TRBJ2-6	.
CSARLPGGNYGYTF	TRBV20-1	TRBJ1-2	.
CASSLIWGNTEAFF	TRBV12-3/TRBV12-4	TRBJ1-1	.
CASSLTGPGEQFF	TRBV5-1	TRBJ2-1	.
CASSQVGGTDTGELFF	TRBV4-2	TRBJ2-2	.
CASSLVGDGTDTQYF	TRBV5-1	TRBJ2-3	.
CASRQGRGEQFF	TRBV28	TRBJ2-1	.
CSAVTTETGGFGYTF	TRBV20-1	TRBJ1-2	.
CSARDRLDGYEQFF	TRBV20-1	TRBJ2-1	.
CASSYDPPGRSTDTQYF	TRBV7-8	TRBJ2-3	.
CASSLAGQGKYEQYF	TRBV28	TRBJ2-7	.